The 29 T cell receptor beta chains given below trace back to one sample, sequenced in a study of T cell responses to AZD1222 COVID-19 vaccine. The method was immunoSEQ multiplex PCR; TCRdb's version includes in-frame clones alone and lacks a portion of them. The table includes approximately 120,000 clones, roughly 89% detected once. Sequences were derived from peripheral blood, sampled on day 0 of MenACWY control vaccination. All receptors derive from an adult in good health.

This chain uses TRBV10-3 with TRBJ2-1; D gene unclear. The germline gives CDR1 ENHRY, CDR2 SYGVKD. Trimming stripped 7 bases from V and 6 bases from J, with 19 bases between. The CDR3 loop spans 15 amino acids. This CDR3 reads CAITSTNAPTNEQFF. CDR3 sequence (DNA): TGTGCCATCACCTCCACTAATGCCCCCACCAATGAGCAGTTCTTC.

The gene calls are TRBV19 and TRBJ1-5; D remains ambiguous. Germline loops: CDR1 LNHDA, CDR2 SQIVND (reference sequence). This CDR3 has 13 residues. The V end lost 4 bases, the J end lost 2 bases, and 6 bases lay between the germline ends. CDR3 region: CASSRQGNQPQHF. The CDR3 region has the DNA TGTGCCAGTAGTAGGCAGGGCAATCAGCCCCAGCATTTT.

V gene TRBV2 combines with J gene TRBJ2-3; 9 bases align to TRBD1. The CDR3 covers 15 residues. Looked up from germline, CDR1 is SNHLY and CDR2 is FYNNEI. Trimming took 5 bases from V and 1 from J; bases not matched to a gene: 4. The CDR3 coding sequence is TGTGCCAGCAGTTCACGGACAGGGGGCACAGATACGCAGTATTTT. The encoded protein is CASSSRTGGTDTQYF.

The chain joins TRBV13 to TRBJ2-7; 7 positions agree with TRBD2. Trimming took 0 bases from V and 2 from J; bases not matched to a gene: 10. This CDR3 has 17 amino acids. Germline values: CDR1 PRHDT, CDR2 FYEKMQ (reference sequence). CDR3: CASSLGGRTSWPYEQYF. The CDR3 region has the DNA TGTGCCAGCAGCTTAGGCGGGAGGACCAGTTGGCCCTACGAGCAGTACTTC.

The rearrangement uses TRBV5-1 and TRBJ2-2, with D tentatively TRBD2 (5 bases). The CDR3 runs 16 residues. V was cut by 1 base and J by 6 bases, with 16 bases left in between. Germline CDR1 is SGHRS and CDR2 is YFSETQ. DNA of the CDR3: TGCGCCAGCAGCTTGCTCCTCGCGGGTGGGGCCGGGGAGCTGTTTTTT. This gives the protein CASSLLLAGGAGELFF. The whole variable domain, remainder taken from reference TRBV5-1 and TRBJ2-2, is KAGVTQTPRYLIKTRGQQVTLSCSPISGHRSVSWYQQTPGQGLQFLFEYFSETQRNKGNFPGRFSGRQFSNSRSEMNVSTLELGDSALYLCASSLLLAGGAGELFFGEGSRLTVL.

The table lists this clone with a few counts. The CDR3: CASSSHRDNNSPLHF. CDR3 coding DNA: TGTGCCAGCAGTTCACACAGGGATAATAATTCACCCCTCCACTTT. The V gene is TRBV6-5, the J gene TRBJ1-6, with D possibly matching TRBD1 (6 bases). Between the trimmed V and J ends, which lost 4 bases and 5 bases, there was a span of 12 bases. Germline V gives CDR1 MNHEY, CDR2 SVGAGI. This CDR3 spans 15 amino acids.

This rearrangement joins TRBV4-3 to TRBJ2-5; 10 positions match TRBD2. The germline V gene has CDR1 LGHNA and CDR2 YSLEER. The CDR3 totals 18 residues. With V trimmed by 1 base and J by 4 bases, 12 bases remained unmatched. CDR3 DNA sequence: TGCGCCAGCAGCCAAGTGATCCTAGCGGGAGAGAGGGGAGAGACCCAGTACTTC. Translated, it gives CASSQVILAGERGETQYF.

The V call is TRBV30, the J call TRBJ2-7, with a possible D match to TRBD1 (5 bases). The CDR3 contains 13 residues. Per the germline V gene, CDR1 is GTSNPN and CDR2 is SVGIG (reference sequence). Trimming pared 5 bases from V and 5 bases from J, leaving 16 bases between. This chain's CDR3 is CAWSKGFLDEQYF. The CDR3 region has the DNA TGTGCCTGGTCCAAGGGGTTTCTCGACGAGCAGTACTTC.

The chain recombines TRBV30 with TRBJ1-5; 8 bases fit TRBD1. Trimming cost V 3 bases and J 3 bases; bases outside gene matches: 7. The CDR3 loop spans 15 amino acids. Germline V CDR1 and CDR2: GTSNPN, SVGIG (reference sequence). Written as DNA, the CDR3 is TGTGCCTGGAGGGGGGACAGGCGACTCAATCAGCCCCAGCATTTT. It encodes CAWRGDRRLNQPQHF. Based on the CDR3 plus reference TRBV30 and TRBJ1-5, the full variable domain is SQTIHQWPATLVQPVGSPLSLECTVEGTSNPNLYWYRQAAGRGLQLLFYSVGIGQISSEVPQNLSASRPQDRQFILSSKKLLLSDSGFYLCAWRGDRRLNQPQHFGDGTRLSIL.

V gene TRBV9 combines with J gene TRBJ1-2, with 12 bases fitting TRBD1. V trimming: 4 bases; J trimming: 8 bases; junction bases outside the gene matches: 12. Germline values: CDR1 SGDLS, CDR2 YYNGEE. The CDR3 runs to 16 residues. The CDR3 reads CASSTHGTGGAEGYTF. The CDR3 nucleotides are TGTGCCAGCAGCACCCATGGGACAGGGGGCGCGGAAGGCTACACCTTC.

The chain joins TRBV11-3 to TRBJ2-5; D perhaps matches TRBD1 (5 bases). V lost 1 base and J 5 bases, leaving 14 bases between the germline ends. The CDR3 contains 15 residues. Germline V gene sequence: CDR1 SGHNT, CDR2 YENEEA. The CDR3 DNA reads as TGTGCCAGCAGCTTAGTCGGCAGGGTGGGCGAGACCCAGTACTTC. It specifies CASSLVGRVGETQYF.

The V call is TRBV5-6, the J call TRBJ2-3; 12 positions match TRBD2. This CDR3 comprises 16 residues. Trimming took 3 bases from V and 7 from J; bases not matched to a gene: 9. From germline, CDR1 is SGHDT and CDR2 YYEEEE. The DNA of the CDR3 is TGTGCCAGCAGCTATCTAGCGGGAGGGGGGGTTAATACGCAGTATTTT. Protein sequence: CASSYLAGGGVNTQYF.

The chain recombines TRBV13 with TRBJ2-1; 10 bases map to TRBD2. V was pared by 2 bases and J by 6 bases, with 7 bases of the junction left unmatched. The germline gives CDR1 PRHDT, CDR2 FYEKMQ (reference sequence). This CDR3 is built from 16 residues. The DNA of the CDR3 is TGTGCCAGCAGCTTAATGGGCCTAGCGGGAGCCAATGAGCAGTTCTTC. Residues: CASSLMGLAGANEQFF.

The chain employs TRBV27 and TRBJ1-5; D is unclear. V gave up 2 bases and J gave up 1 base, with 3 bases separating them. CDR3 length: 13 residues. Per the germline V gene, CDR1 is MNHEY and CDR2 is SMNVEV (reference sequence). The CDR3 DNA reads as TGTGCCAGCAGTTTAACAAGCAATCAGCCCCAGCATTTT. Translating it yields CASSLTSNQPQHF.

The chain joins TRBV29-1 to TRBJ1-1; D is perhaps TRBD1 (5 bases). V gave up 5 bases and J gave up 11 bases, with 21 bases separating them. The CDR3 loop spans 13 amino acids. CDR1 and CDR2 from the germline V gene are SQVTM and ANQGSEA. The chain's CDR3 is CSVSSEGPLRAFF. The CDR3 bases are TGCAGCGTTTCGTCGGAGGGACCCCTGCGGGCTTTCTTT.

This clone was observed once. The V call is TRBV7-3, the J call TRBJ2-3, with 7 bases that match TRBD1. The V gene's germline CDR1 is SGHTA and CDR2 FQGTGA. V dropped 5 bases and J dropped 2; count of bases not matched to a gene: 7. The CDR3 loop spans 15 amino acids. Here the CDR3 reads CASSRRDRNTDTQYF. CDR3 nucleotide sequence: TGTGCCAGCAGCCGCCGGGACAGAAACACAGATACGCAGTATTTT.

Comment on this clone: Distinct nucleotide sequences in the sample also encode this CDR3. The chain employs TRBV19 and TRBJ2-7, with D perhaps matching TRBD2 (5 bases). Germline lookup yields CDR1 LNHDA and CDR2 SQIVND (reference sequence). The CDR3 consists of 12 residues. V lost 5 bases and J 4 bases, leaving 9 bases between the germline ends. CDR3 sequence reads: CASSASGYEQYF. The DNA for the CDR3 is TGTGCCAGTAGTGCAAGCGGATACGAGCAGTACTTC.

This chain joins TRBV5-1 and TRBJ1-1, with 7 positions matching TRBD1. The CDR3 runs 14 residues. Losses at the gene ends were 0 bases for V and 11 bases for J; bases not matched to a gene: 10. The germline CDR1 and CDR2 sequences are SGHRS and YFSETQ. The CDR3: CASSLEGTGTAAFF. The CDR3 coding sequence is TGCGCCAGCAGCTTGGAAGGAACCGGGACAGCGGCTTTCTTT. The full variable domain, in which reference TRBV5-1 and TRBJ1-1 provide the parts outside the CDR3, is KAGVTQTPRYLIKTRGQQVTLSCSPISGHRSVSWYQQTPGQGLQFLFEYFSETQRNKGNFPGRFSGRQFSNSRSEMNVSTLELGDSALYLCASSLEGTGTAAFFGQGTRLTVV.

This clone appeared a single time. This chain links TRBV5-1 with TRBJ2-1; tentative D call: TRBD2 (6 bases). Germline loops: CDR1 SGHRS, CDR2 YFSETQ. Trimming removed 0 bases from V and 0 bases from J, with 10 bases in between. This CDR3 is 16 amino acids long. The CDR3 sequence: CASSLVGRSSYNEQFF. CDR3 nucleotides: TGCGCCAGCAGCTTGGTTGGGAGGAGCTCCTACAATGAGCAGTTCTTC.

The chain has TRBV6-5 and TRBJ1-1; the D is unclear. V gave up 6 bases and J gave up 5 bases, with 16 bases separating them. Germline values: CDR1 MNHEY, CDR2 SVGAGI. The CDR3 is 14 amino acids. The CDR3 region has the DNA TGTGCCAGCAGCCTCGAGGGTAGAAGGACTGAAGCTTTCTTT. It codes for CASSLEGRRTEAFF.

The CDR3 sequence: CASTYMGQGNEQFF. Written as DNA, the CDR3 is TGTGCCAGCACCTACATGGGACAGGGGAACGAGCAGTTCTTC. This chain joins TRBV5-4 and TRBJ2-1, with 10 bases matching TRBD1. The CDR3 totals 14 residues. Unmatched junction bases numbered 10, after V lost 6 bases and J lost 10 bases. Looked up from germline, CDR1 is SGHNT and CDR2 is YYREEE (reference sequence).

The rearrangement joins TRBV4-2 to TRBJ2-5; 11 positions match TRBD2. V lost 2 bases, J lost 4 bases, and 9 bases stayed unmatched. The germline CDR1 and CDR2 sequences are LGHNA and YNFKEQ. This CDR3 region has 17 residues. CDR3 in amino acids: CASSQTDIAGGAETQYF. CDR3 bases: TGTGCCAGCAGCCAAACAGACATAGCGGGAGGGGCAGAGACCCAGTACTTC.

The V and J genes are TRBV12-3 or TRBV12-4 and TRBJ2-3; D remains ambiguous. CDR3 length: 12 residues. Trimming shortened V by 6 bases and J by 4 bases, and 8 bases separated the two germline ends. CDR3 nucleotide sequence: TGTGCCAGCAGCGAGGTGCCAGATACGCAGTATTTT. Translating it yields CASSEVPDTQYF.

This sequence joins TRBV5-6 and TRBJ1-2; D not certain. The V gene's germline CDR1 is SGHDT and CDR2 YYEEEE. The CDR3 has 14 residues. V was trimmed by 6 bases and J by 2 bases, leaving 14 bases between them. The CDR3 loop is CASTAWWQNYGYTF. The CDR3 DNA is TGTGCCAGCACAGCTTGGTGGCAGAACTATGGCTACACCTTC.

The chain's CDR3 is CASSLAVGRGSRNEQFF. For the CDR3, the DNA is TGTGCCAGCAGCTTGGCCGTGGGCAGGGGGTCAAGGAATGAGCAGTTCTTC. This rearrangement joins TRBV5-8 to TRBJ2-1, with 7 bases fitting TRBD1. Per germline, CDR1 SGHTS and CDR2 YDEGEE. V gave up 0 bases and J gave up 7 bases; unmatched junction bases: 13. This CDR3 is 17 amino acids long.

V usage is TRBV18 and J usage is TRBJ2-1, with 8 bases fitting TRBD1. V was clipped by 2 bases and J by 5 bases; unmatched bases: 8. The CDR3 runs to 16 residues. CDR1 KGHSH and CDR2 LQKENI come from the germline V gene. The CDR3 bases are TGTGCCAGCTCACCAAACGGACAGGGAGTTAACAATGAGCAGTTCTTC. Protein sequence: CASSPNGQGVNNEQFF.

This chain connects TRBV19 to TRBJ2-3; 7 bases match TRBD1. The germline CDR1 and CDR2 sequences are LNHDA and SQIVND (reference sequence). The CDR3 length is 13 residues. CDR3 loop: CAARDSGTDTQYF. DNA for the CDR3: TGTGCGGCCCGGGACAGCGGAACAGATACGCAGTATTTT.

This chain links TRBV12-3 or TRBV12-4 with TRBJ1-1, with D perhaps TRBD1 (6 bases). The CDR3 runs 13 residues. V lost 6 bases and J lost 8, with 16 bases in between. The CDR3 is CASREQWGHEAFF. The CDR3 coding sequence is TGTGCCAGCAGGGAGCAGTGGGGGCACGAAGCTTTCTTT.

The chain recombines TRBV27 with TRBJ2-2; 12 bases fit TRBD2. Germline values: CDR1 MNHEY, CDR2 SMNVEV (reference sequence). Unmatched junction bases numbered 8, after V lost 7 bases and J lost 2 bases. The CDR3 extends over 17 amino acids. The CDR3 DNA follows: TGTGCCAGCACTCATACGACTAGCGGGAGAAACACCGGGGAGCTGTTTTTT. Amino acids: CASTHTTSGRNTGELFF.